This is a list of T cell receptor beta chains from one sample in a study of regulatory T cells in long-lasting Graves disease. MiXCR was run by TCRdb on the multiplex PCR reads, yielding one entry per CDR3 protein. The sample includes roughly 350,000 distinct CDR3 sequences, 15% to 20% of them seen just once. This same sample was also part of a study on T cells in Graves' hyperthyroidism and ophthalmopathy.

Material: peripheral blood mononuclear cells (PBMCs), obtained at new diagnosis, from a patient treated with antithyroid drugs. The receptor set was obtained from a young woman with Graves disease. Both conserved end residues are part of each CDR3. A D gene is named only where the DNA matches it firmly. The listing skips clone size in some rows; elsewhere it reads once, few, many or a size class.

J: TRBJ2-7
D: TRBD1
V: TRBV20-1
size: many
CDR3: CSAAGTGQFQQYF
DNA: TGCAGTGCTGCCGGGACAGGACAATTCCAGCAGTACTTC

J: TRBJ2-3
D: .
V: TRBV6-2/TRBV6-3
size: many
CDR3: CASSYLGAISTDTQYF
DNA: TGTGCCAGCAGTTACCTGGGGGCTATTAGCACAGATACGCAGTATTTT

J: TRBJ2-7
D: .
V: TRBV20-1
size: .
CDR3: CWARGSGRAGSYEQYF
DNA: TGCTGGGCTAGGGGCTCCGGGAGAGCGGGCTCCTACGAGCAGTACTTC

J: TRBJ1-4
D: .
V: TRBV9
size: .
CDR3: CASSVGGEGVFHEKLFF
DNA: TGTGCCAGCAGCGTAGGGGGAGAGGGCGTTTTTCATGAAAAACTGTTTTTT

J: TRBJ2-2
D: .
V: TRBV27
size: many
CDR3: CASSLKAEMGTGELFF
DNA: TGTGCCAGCAGTTTAAAGGCGGAGATGGGCACCGGGGAGCTGTTTTTT

J: TRBJ2-5
D: TRBD2
V: TRBV3-1
size: many
CDR3: CASGERGQYF
DNA: TGTGCCAGCGGAGAGCGGGGACAGTACTTC

J: TRBJ2-7
D: TRBD2
V: TRBV14
size: .
CDR3: CASSRHLAGYYEQYF
DNA: TGTGCCAGCAGCCGCCACTTAGCGGGATATTACGAGCAGTACTTC

J: TRBJ2-7
D: .
V: TRBV7-8
size: many
CDR3: CASSFLSGEQYF
DNA: TGTGCCAGCAGCTTTCTTAGCGGCGAGCAGTACTTC

J: TRBJ2-2
D: .
V: TRBV9
size: .
CDR3: CASSAPFHDTGELFF
DNA: TGTGCCAGCAGCGCACCATTTCATGACACCGGGGAGCTGTTTTTT

J: TRBJ2-1
D: TRBD2
V: TRBV18
size: many
CDR3: CASSAQLAGGNSEQFF
DNA: TGTGCCAGCTCAGCTCAACTAGCGGGAGGAAATAGTGAGCAGTTCTTC

J: TRBJ2-2
D: .
V: TRBV14
size: few
CDR3: CASSQGHGELFF
DNA: TGTGCCAGCAGCCAAGGTCACGGGGAGCTGTTTTTT

J: TRBJ2-7
D: TRBD1
V: TRBV5-1
size: .
CDR3: CASSSGTGPAEQYF
DNA: TGCGCCAGCAGCTCCGGGACAGGGCCTGCGGAGCAGTACTTC

J: TRBJ2-2
D: .
V: TRBV20-1
size: .
CDR3: CSASRSAYTGELFF
DNA: TGCAGTGCTAGCCGCTCAGCCTACACCGGGGAGCTGTTTTTT

J: TRBJ1-3
D: .
V: TRBV12-3/TRBV12-4
size: many
CDR3: CASSFFIQEPSGNTIYF
DNA: TGTGCCAGCAGTTTCTTCATACAGGAACCTTCTGGAAACACCATATATTTT

J: TRBJ1-6
D: .
V: TRBV7-9
size: .
CDR3: CAGSKGSLDSPLHF
DNA: TGTGCCGGCAGCAAAGGGTCCCTGGATTCACCCCTCCACTTT

J: TRBJ1-4
D: .
V: TRBV7-9
size: many
CDR3: CATREDRFNEKLFF
DNA: TGTGCCACGCGGGAAGACAGATTTAATGAAAAACTGTTTTTT

J: TRBJ2-1
D: .
V: TRBV29-1
size: few
CDR3: CSVEKDNEQFF
DNA: TGCAGCGTTGAAAAGGACAATGAGCAGTTCTTC

J: TRBJ1-1
D: TRBD1
V: TRBV7-9
size: .
CDR3: CASSFRGRDEAFF
DNA: TGTGCCAGCAGCTTCAGGGGGAGAGATGAAGCTTTCTTT

J: TRBJ1-2
D: TRBD1
V: TRBV11-2
size: many
CDR3: CASSLGTGGGDGYTF
DNA: TGTGCCAGCAGCTTAGGGACAGGGGGCGGGGATGGCTACACCTTC

J: TRBJ1-1
D: .
V: TRBV6-1
size: many
CDR3: CASSRTGLTEAFF
DNA: TGTGCCAGCAGTCGGACGGGCCTCACTGAAGCTTTCTTT

J: TRBJ1-3
D: TRBD1
V: TRBV3-1
size: many
CDR3: CASSVQGASGNTIYF
DNA: TGTGCCAGCAGCGTGCAGGGGGCCAGTGGAAACACCATATATTTT

J: TRBJ1-5
D: .
V: TRBV29-1
size: .
CDR3: CSVATNSNQPQHF
DNA: TGCAGCGTTGCGACTAATAGCAATCAGCCCCAGCATTTT

J: TRBJ1-2
D: .
V: TRBV28
size: .
CDR3: CASSFGGAGYTF
DNA: TGTGCCAGCAGTTTCGGGGGCGCGGGCTACACCTTC